A single T cell receptor beta chain is shown here with its context. This sample is drawn from a study of identifying expanded T cells in peripheral blood. TCRdb's copy holds only in-frame clones and misses some; the assay was immunoSEQ multiplex PCR. The sample holds approximately 57,000 clones, around nine tenths seen once. The sample comprised blood. The receptor comes from a person between 18 and 70 years old in good health.

CDR3 nucleotides: TGTGCCAGCAGTTACTCGCTCGGAAACAGGGTCGCTGAAGCTTTCTTT. Translated: CASSYSLGNRVAEAFF. This sequence joins TRBV6-5 and TRBJ1-1, with a tentative D call TRBD1 (6 bases). The CDR3 contains 16 residues. Trimming pared 0 bases from V and 6 bases from J, leaving 17 bases between. The germline V gene encodes CDR1 MNHEY and CDR2 SVGAGI.